The rows below give T cell receptor beta chains drawn from one sample of a study of blood T cell repertoires in COVID-19. The assay was immunoSEQ multiplex PCR, and TCRdb's table has in-frame clones only and misses some. The sample carries about 49,000 clones, more than 75% recorded once. Sequenced input: peripheral blood. The receptors stem from a woman older than 75 with COVID-19, enrolled during active disease. Both conserved end residues are part of each CDR3. The D gene is left open where the match is weak. Clone size is stated in some rows and not others, as once, few, many or a class when expanded.

TRBJ1-2	-	-	TRBV6-6	TGTGCCAGCAGACCTACAGGGCTGGATAGTGGCTACACCTTC	CASRPTGLDSGYTF
TRBJ1-2	-	-	TRBV28	TGTGCCAGCAGTTTCCCAGGGAACTATGGCTACACCTTC	CASSFPGNYGYTF
TRBJ2-7	TRBD2	-	TRBV7-8	TGTGCCAGCAGCCCTCGGCGGGAGGCCTACGAGCAGTACTTC	CASSPRREAYEQYF
TRBJ2-3	-	-	TRBV5-4	TGTGCCAGCAGCTTGGGTAGCTTGGGACTCAACCGCGAGAATACGCAGTATTTT	CASSLGSLGLNRENTQYF
TRBJ1-2	TRBD1	-	TRBV19	TGTGCCAGCAACTTTGGGACAGGGAACTATGGCTACACCTTC	CASNFGTGNYGYTF
TRBJ1-5	-	-	TRBV5-6	TGTGCCAGCAGCTTGGGGGGGGGCGGTCAGCCCCAGCATTTT	CASSLGGGGQPQHF
TRBJ2-7	-	-	TRBV6-6	TGTGCCACCTGGGGCGGAGCCGGGTACGAGCAGTACTTC	CATWGGAGYEQYF
TRBJ1-1	-	-	TRBV27	TGTGCCAGCAGTTCCTTGCGGGGGCTGAAGGACACTGAAGCTTTCTTT	CASSSLRGLKDTEAFF
TRBJ1-2	-	-	TRBV7-8	TGTGCCAGCAGCTTAGACTATCGAAACTATGGCTACACCTTC	CASSLDYRNYGYTF
TRBJ1-5	-	-	TRBV30	TGTGCCTGGAGTGAGGAGAGTCGTCAGCCCCAGCATTTT	CAWSEESRQPQHF
TRBJ2-7	TRBD1	-	TRBV28	TGTGCCAGCAGTTCACAGGGGACCAGCTCCTACGAGCAGTACTTC	CASSSQGTSSYEQYF
TRBJ2-7	-	-	TRBV11-2	TGTGCCAGCAGCAGGGGGAGAACCTACGAGCAGTACTTC	CASSRGRTYEQYF
TRBJ1-5	-	once	TRBV5-6	TGTGCCAGCAGCTCTCAAGGACGGACTAATCAGCCCCAGCATTTT	CASSSQGRTNQPQHF
TRBJ1-4	-	-	TRBV19	TGTGCCAGTAGTGATCGGCGGGGGGCGGCTAATGAAAAACTGTTTTTT	CASSDRRGAANEKLFF
TRBJ1-1	TRBD1	-	TRBV27	TGTGCCAGCAGTTTATACAGGGGTTCCAAAGCTTTCTTT	CASSLYRGSKAFF
TRBJ1-4	-	-	TRBV25-1	TGTGCCAGCAGTGAATTTAGGGGGGGCTCTAATGAAAAACTGTTTTTT	CASSEFRGGSNEKLFF
TRBJ1-1	TRBD1	-	TRBV12-3/TRBV12-4	TGTGCCAGCAGCTTAGGACAGGGCCTTGAAGCTTTCTTT	CASSLGQGLEAFF
TRBJ2-2	-	-	TRBV2	TGTGCCAGCAGGGGGGGACAGATCACGAACACCGGGGAGCTGTTTTTT	CASRGGQITNTGELFF
TRBJ2-3	TRBD1	-	TRBV5-1	TGCGCCAGCAGCTTGGGGGGACAGGTCCAGTCGACGCAGTATTTT	CASSLGGQVQSTQYF
TRBJ2-1	TRBD2	once	TRBV14	TGTGCCAGCAGCACCTCCGGGACTACTTACAATGAGCAGTTCTTC	CASSTSGTTYNEQFF
TRBJ1-5	TRBD1	once	TRBV2	TGTGCCAGCAGTCCCGGGACAGGGCTCATACATTTT	CASSPGTGLIHF
TRBJ1-6	TRBD1	-	TRBV9	TGTGCCAGCAGCTCGGGACAGGTTAATTCACCCCTCCACTTT	CASSSGQVNSPLHF
TRBJ1-1	-	once	TRBV5-1	TGCGCCAGCAGCTTGGTTTGGGGGGGAGAAACTGAAGCTTTCTTT	CASSLVWGGETEAFF
TRBJ2-1	-	-	TRBV5-5	TGTGCCAGCAGCTTAAGCAGGGGAAGTAACAATGAGCAGTTCTTC	CASSLSRGSNNEQFF
TRBJ1-5	TRBD1	once	TRBV28	TGTGCCAGCAGTTGGCGGGACAGGGTTTCTTATCAGCCCCAGCATTTT	CASSWRDRVSYQPQHF
TRBJ1-1	-	-	TRBV5-8	TGTGCCAGCAGCTTGTTAGGTAGCCGGAGAGAAGAAGCTTTCTTT	CASSLLGSRREEAFF
TRBJ2-3	TRBD1	-	TRBV5-4	TGTGCCAGCAGCTCCGGACAGGGATCCGATACGCAGTATTTT	CASSSGQGSDTQYF
TRBJ1-3	-	few	TRBV5-1	TGCGCCAGCACCTCTCAAGCACAGGGCTCTGGAAACACCATATATTTT	CASTSQAQGSGNTIYF
TRBJ1-1	TRBD1	-	TRBV7-9	TGTGCCAGCAGCTTTCAGGGGGCGAACACTGAAGCTTTCTTT	CASSFQGANTEAFF